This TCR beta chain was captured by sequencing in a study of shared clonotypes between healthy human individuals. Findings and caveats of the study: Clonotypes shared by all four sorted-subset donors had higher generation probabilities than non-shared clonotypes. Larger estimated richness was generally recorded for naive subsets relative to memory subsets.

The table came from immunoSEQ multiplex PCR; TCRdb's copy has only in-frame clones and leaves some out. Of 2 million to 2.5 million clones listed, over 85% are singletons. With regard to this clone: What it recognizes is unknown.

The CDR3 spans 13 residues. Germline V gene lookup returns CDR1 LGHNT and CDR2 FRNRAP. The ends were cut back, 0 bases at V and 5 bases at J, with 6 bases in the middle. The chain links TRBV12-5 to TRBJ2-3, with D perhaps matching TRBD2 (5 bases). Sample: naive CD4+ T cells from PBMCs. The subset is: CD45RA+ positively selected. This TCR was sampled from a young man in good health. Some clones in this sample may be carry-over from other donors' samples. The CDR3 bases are TGTGCTAGTGGTTTGGTAGAGGGAGATACGCAGTATTTT. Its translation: CASGLVEGDTQYF. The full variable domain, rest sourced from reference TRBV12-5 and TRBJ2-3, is DARVTQTPRHKVTEMGQEVTMRCQPILGHNTVFWYRQTMMQGLELLAYFRNRAPLDDSGMPKDRFSAEMPDATLATLKIQPSEPRDSAVYFCASGLVEGDTQYFGPGTRLTVL.